One and the same sample provided the 31 T cell receptor beta chains below, sequenced in a study of memory CD4+ T cells and cytomegalovirus serostatus. Single viable CD3+CD4+CD8-CD45RO+ cells were sorted as the memory CD4+ T cells. The protocol was immunoSEQ multiplex PCR, while the TCRdb copy is restricted to in-frame clones and leaves out a portion. The data hold more than 45,000 clones, with around 76% observed a single time. The sequencing input was memory CD4+ T cells from blood. The receptors shown here come from an adult in good health and CMV-seropositive.

The V and J genes are TRBV2 and TRBJ1-2, with 9 bases that match TRBD1. V was clipped by 7 bases and J by 4 bases; unmatched bases: 7. CDR3 length: 14 residues. CDR1 and CDR2 (germline): SNHLY, FYNNEI. As DNA, the CDR3 is TGTGCCAGCACTACAGGGGGCAATAGCTATGGCTACACCTTC. Protein: CASTTGGNSYGYTF.

This clone was seen once. The chain carries TRBV6-5 and TRBJ1-2; maybe TRBD1 (6 bases). CDR1 and CDR2 from the germline V gene are MNHEY and SVGAGI. Deletions cut 7 bases from V and 1 base from J, with 16 bases between. The CDR3 has 15 residues. This CDR3 is CASKYRDTFNYGYTF. CDR3 in DNA: TGTGCCAGCAAGTACCGGGACACCTTTAACTATGGCTACACCTTC.

V usage is TRBV7-8 and J usage is TRBJ1-6, with D hard to call. Between the trimmed V and J ends, which lost 7 bases and 1 base, there was a span of 8 bases. Per germline, CDR1 SGHVS and CDR2 FQNEAQ. The length of the CDR3 is 14 residues. The CDR3 nucleotides are TGTGCCAGCACCCCCTTATCCTATAATTCACCCCTCCACTTT. Residues: CASTPLSYNSPLHF.

The rearrangement links TRBV2 to TRBJ2-7; possible D gene TRBD1, 6 bases. V lost 8 bases to trimming and J lost 3 bases, with 11 bases between them. This CDR3 is built from 12 residues. Per the germline V gene, CDR1 is SNHLY and CDR2 is FYNNEI. The CDR3 reads CASQDSYYEQYF. The DNA of the CDR3 is TGTGCCAGCCAGGACAGTTACTACGAGCAGTACTTC.

This chain joins TRBV5-8 and TRBJ1-1; D is possibly TRBD1 (5 bases). Trimming pared 5 bases from V and 4 bases from J, leaving 9 bases between. CDR3 length: 12 amino acids. CDR1 SGHTS and CDR2 YDEGEE come from the germline V gene. CDR3 loop: CASSWGGTEAFF. DNA of the CDR3: TGTGCCAGCAGTTGGGGGGGCACTGAAGCTTTCTTT.

The rearrangement uses TRBV15 and TRBJ1-2, with D maybe TRBD1 (5 bases). V was shortened by 4 bases and J by 8 bases, with 26 bases between the two germline ends. The CDR3 runs to 17 residues. CDR1 and CDR2 from the germline V gene are LNHNV and YYDKDF (reference sequence). This CDR3 reads CATSTRTNTGVRLGYTF. The DNA of the CDR3 is TGTGCCACCAGCACCCGCACGAATACGGGGGTGAGGTTAGGCTACACCTTC. Combining the CDR3 with reference TRBV15 and TRBJ1-2 gives the whole variable domain DAMVIQNPRYQVTQFGKPVTLSCSQTLNHNVMYWYQQKSSQAPKLLFHYYDKDFNNEADTPDNFQSRRPNTSFCFLDIRSPGLGDTAMYLCATSTRTNTGVRLGYTFGSGTRLTVV.

This clone has just a few counts. The V call is TRBV6-1, the J call TRBJ1-5, with no clear D. Trimming removed 3 bases from V and 5 bases from J, with 17 bases in between. The CDR3 loop spans 16 amino acids. Germline V gene sequence: CDR1 MNHNS, CDR2 SASEGT. The CDR3 DNA reads TGTGCCAGCAGTGAGGTTTTGGCCGACTACGATCAGCCCCAGCATTTT. The encoded protein is CASSEVLADYDQPQHF.

The chain combines TRBV7-9 with TRBJ1-6, with D perhaps matching TRBD1 (5 bases). Germline V CDR1 and CDR2: SEHNR, FQNEAQ (reference sequence). The CDR3 has 13 amino acids. Trimming stripped 5 bases from V and 8 bases from J, with 10 bases between. The CDR3 region is CASSLQGDSPLHF. The DNA of the CDR3 is TGTGCCAGCAGCCTCCAAGGGGATTCACCCCTCCACTTT.

This clone was detected a few times. The rearrangement joins TRBV6-5 to TRBJ2-7; maybe TRBD1 (5 bases). V lost 2 bases, J lost 0 bases, and 8 bases lay in between. There are 14 residues in the CDR3. Germline CDR1 and CDR2: MNHEY and SVGAGI. The CDR3 spells CASSYRTSSYEQYF. The CDR3, as DNA: TGTGCCAGCAGTTACCGGACAAGCTCCTACGAGCAGTACTTC.

A single count supports this clone. The rearrangement uses TRBV7-9 and TRBJ2-5; 9 nucleotides align to TRBD1. The V gene's germline CDR1 is SEHNR and CDR2 FQNEAQ (reference sequence). This CDR3 spans 14 amino acids. V lost 8 bases and J lost 4; bases outside the gene matches: 8. CDR3 bases: TGTGCCAGCGGCCCGGGACAGGGTGTAGAGACCCAGTACTTC. Encoded protein: CASGPGQGVETQYF.

V and J are TRBV4-3 and TRBJ2-1, with 11 positions matching TRBD2. V was clipped by 4 bases and J by 1 base; unmatched bases: 3. The CDR3 length is 16 residues. Looked up from germline, CDR1 is LGHNA and CDR2 is YSLEER. The CDR3 sequence is CASSRLAGGSYNEQFF. The DNA of the CDR3 is TGCGCCAGCAGCCGATTAGCGGGGGGGTCCTACAATGAGCAGTTCTTC.

The chain carries TRBV7-8 and TRBJ1-1; D is unresolved. The CDR3 consists of 14 residues. Trimming left V 0 bases short and J 1 base short, with 6 bases between. CDR1 is SGHVS and CDR2 is FQNEAQ in the germline V gene. The CDR3 DNA is TGTGCCAGCAGCTTAGCTTTTGAGAACACTGAAGCTTTCTTT. Protein: CASSLAFENTEAFF.

The chain employs TRBV2 and TRBJ2-3; D may be TRBD2 (5 bases). The germline CDR1 and CDR2 sequences are SNHLY and FYNNEI. The CDR3 consists of 13 residues. V gave up 6 bases and J gave up 5 bases, with 12 bases separating them. CDR3 loop: CASRKDGGDTQYF. The CDR3 coding sequence is TGTGCCAGCAGGAAGGACGGAGGAGATACGCAGTATTTT.

V gene TRBV7-9 combines with J gene TRBJ2-6; 11 nucleotides align to TRBD1. This CDR3 has 17 residues. Trimming took 3 bases from V and 2 from J; bases not matched to a gene: 3. CDR1 and CDR2 (germline): SEHNR, FQNEAQ (reference sequence). This chain's CDR3 is CASSFRDRGAGANVLTF. CDR3 coding DNA: TGTGCCAGCAGCTTCCGGGACAGGGGGGCTGGGGCCAACGTCCTGACTTTC.

The chain is built from TRBV14 and TRBJ2-1; a possible D gene is TRBD2 (7 bases). Germline CDR1 and CDR2: SGHDN and FVKESK. Trimming took 1 base from V and 11 from J, leaving 12 bases between them. The CDR3 loop spans 13 amino acids. Written as DNA, the CDR3 is TGTGCCAGCAGCCAAGGGGGGGGGCTCCAGCAGTTCTTC. This gives the protein CASSQGGGLQQFF.

The rearrangement joins TRBV7-2 to TRBJ1-5, with D possibly being TRBD1 (5 bases). The CDR3 is 14 amino acids. Per the germline V gene, CDR1 is SGHTA and CDR2 is FQGNSA. The V gene lost 5 bases and the J gene lost 6 bases, with 14 bases spanning the gap. CDR3 protein: CASSRRVIGQPQHF. The CDR3 DNA sequence: TGTGCCAGCAGCCGCAGGGTCATAGGTCAGCCCCAGCATTTT.

This clone was seen a single time. The chain is built from TRBV7-2 and TRBJ1-3, with D unclear. The CDR3 totals 13 residues. Germline CDR1 SGHTA, CDR2 FQGNSA. V was trimmed by 1 base and J by 4 bases, leaving 5 bases between them. The CDR3: CASSLGRGNTIYF. For the CDR3, the DNA is TGTGCCAGCAGCTTAGGCCGGGGAAACACCATATATTTT.

This chain uses TRBV5-1 with TRBJ2-3; D unclear. The germline V and J ends were trimmed by 2 bases and 2 bases, with 9 bases remaining between them. From germline, CDR1 is SGHRS and CDR2 YFSETQ. CDR3 length: 14 amino acids. The CDR3 DNA reads as TGCGCCAGCAGCTTTTCACTATCCACAGATACGCAGTATTTT. It translates to CASSFSLSTDTQYF.

About this clone: Compared with germline, one end of the junction differs, possibly owing to a read error. The V and J genes are TRBV7-7 and TRBJ2-5; 7 bases map to TRBD2. The germline gives CDR1 SSHAT, CDR2 FNYEAQ (reference sequence). This CDR3 contains 14 residues. The CDR3 DNA reads TGTGCTAGCAGCTTAAGCAGGGAGGGGGAGACCCAGTACTTC. Protein product: CASSLSREGETQYF. Looking up the rest from reference TRBV7-7 and TRBJ2-5 gives the full variable domain: GAGVSQSPRYKVTKRGQDVTLRCDPISSHATLYWYQQALGQGPEFLTYFNYEAQPDKSGLPSDRFSAERPEGSISTLTIQRTEQRDSAMYRCASSLSREGETQYFGPGTRLLVL.

This chain joins TRBV7-2 and TRBJ2-5; D is undetermined. The CDR3 is 12 residues long. The V gene's germline CDR1 is SGHTA and CDR2 FQGNSA. Trimming left V 5 bases short and J 1 base short, with 5 bases between. The CDR3 sequence is CASSPVQETQYF. CDR3 in DNA: TGTGCCAGCAGCCCCGTCCAAGAGACCCAGTACTTC.

The chain has TRBV18 and TRBJ2-7; 9 bases fit TRBD2. Losses at the gene ends were 2 bases for V and 6 bases for J; bases not matched to a gene: 17. This CDR3 spans 18 amino acids. Germline lookup yields CDR1 KGHSH and CDR2 LQKENI. This CDR3 is CASSPRASGIVNGGEQYF. DNA for the CDR3: TGTGCCAGCTCACCAAGGGCTAGCGGGATCGTCAATGGGGGCGAGCAGTACTTC.

The chain couples TRBV6-5 to TRBJ1-2; tentative D call: TRBD1 (5 bases). V dropped 2 bases and J dropped 3 bases, with 13 bases sitting between them. This CDR3 is 15 amino acids long. Germline CDR1 is MNHEY and CDR2 is SVGAGI. The CDR3 nucleotides are TGTGCCAGCAGTTACCCCGCGGGGACCGACTATGGCTACACCTTC. This gives the protein CASSYPAGTDYGYTF.

This clone is a singleton in its sample. The V gene is TRBV5-4, the J gene TRBJ2-1, with 12 nucleotides matching TRBD1. The germline V gene has CDR1 SGHNT and CDR2 YYREEE (reference sequence). Germline trimming cut 0 bases from V and 8 bases from J; bases unmatched to any gene: 6. The CDR3 sequence is 16 residues long. The CDR3 loop reads CASSLVTGTGGDEQFF. In DNA form, the CDR3 reads TGTGCCAGCAGCTTGGTTACCGGGACAGGGGGCGATGAGCAGTTCTTC.

The chain employs TRBV13 and TRBJ2-5, with 13 bases matching TRBD2. Germline V lookup: CDR1 PRHDT, CDR2 FYEKMQ (reference sequence). V dropped 5 bases and J dropped 2; count of bases not matched to a gene: 5. CDR3 length equals 16 residues. The CDR3: CASSPMTSGGQETQYF. CDR3 DNA: TGTGCCAGCAGCCCAATGACTAGCGGGGGGCAAGAGACCCAGTACTTC.

Notes on this clone: A read error may account for a junction end that differs from germline. V gene TRBV7-7 combines with J gene TRBJ2-2; TRBD1 matches at 10 bases. Germline V gene sequence: CDR1 SSHAT, CDR2 FNYEAQ (reference sequence). The CDR3 has 15 amino acids. In nucleotides, the CDR3 is TGTGCTAGCAGCCGGGACAGGGGAGCAGGCGGGGAGCTGTTTTTT. Its translation: CASSRDRGAGGELFF. The full variable domain, rest sourced from reference TRBV7-7 and TRBJ2-2, is GAGVSQSPRYKVTKRGQDVTLRCDPISSHATLYWYQQALGQGPEFLTYFNYEAQPDKSGLPSDRFSAERPEGSISTLTIQRTEQRDSAMYRCASSRDRGAGGELFFGEGSRLTVL.

This chain connects TRBV2 to TRBJ2-2; 7 bases map to TRBD2. This CDR3 is built from 13 residues. Germline loops: CDR1 SNHLY, CDR2 FYNNEI. Germline trimming cut 9 bases from V and 7 bases from J; bases unmatched to any gene: 8. The DNA for the CDR3 is TGTGCCAGTAGTAAGCGGGGCGGCGGGGAGCTGTTTTTT. Translating it yields CASSKRGGGELFF.

This chain joins TRBV7-9 and TRBJ1-4; no clear D gene. The V and J ends lost 0 bases and 7 bases respectively, with 6 bases between them. This CDR3 has 13 residues. Germline CDR1 and CDR2: SEHNR and FQNEAQ (reference sequence). The CDR3 DNA sequence: TGTGCCAGCAGCTTAGCATCCCCTGAAAAACTGTTTTTT. It is translated as CASSLASPEKLFF.

V and J are TRBV4-1 and TRBJ1-4, with 8 bases matching TRBD1. After removal of 0 bases from V and 5 bases from J, the junction contained 2 bases not matched to a gene. The CDR3 has 15 amino acids. Germline CDR1 and CDR2: MGHRA and YSYEKL. CDR3 amino acids: CASSQDPGGNEKLFF. CDR3 nucleotide sequence: TGCGCCAGCAGCCAAGATCCAGGGGGCAATGAAAAACTGTTTTTT.

The V gene is TRBV7-2, the J gene TRBJ2-2, with 9 bases lining up with TRBD1. The junction had 4 bases not matched to a gene; V was cut back by 2 bases and J by 6 bases. Germline values: CDR1 SGHTA, CDR2 FQGNSA. The CDR3 contains 15 residues. For the CDR3, the DNA is TGTGCCAGCAGCTTAACGACAGGGGGTTCCGGGGAGCTGTTTTTT. It codes for CASSLTTGGSGELFF.

This chain joins TRBV2 and TRBJ1-5, with D maybe TRBD1 (5 bases). The CDR3 loop spans 12 amino acids. CDR1 is SNHLY and CDR2 is FYNNEI in the germline V gene. V lost 8 bases and J lost 6, with 11 bases in between. In nucleotides, the CDR3 is TGTGCCAGCGTGGGGGTCGGTCAGCCCCAGCATTTT. This codes for CASVGVGQPQHF.

This clone was seen a few times. The CDR3 protein is CASSQALTATEAFF. CDR3 coding DNA: TGCGCCAGCAGCCAAGCGCTCACGGCGACTGAAGCTTTCTTT. V is TRBV4-1 and J is TRBJ1-1, with D unresolved. The V end was cut by 1 base, the J end by 5 bases, with 11 bases between. The CDR3 is 14 amino acids. Germline loops: CDR1 MGHRA, CDR2 YSYEKL.